These 21 T cell receptor beta chains were sequenced from one sample in a study of cytomegalovirus exposure and HLA in healthy donors (dated by TCRdb to the late 2010s). Preparation of the library involved the immunoSEQ multiplex PCR assay. The immuneACCESS repertoire file appears here via TCRdb, limited to in-frame rearrangements. These files lack a portion of the clones; in checked studies, under half of the deficit traces to unresolved V genes, and the cause of the others is not known. The sample records roughly 71,000 clones, 94% of which are singletons. The top ten constitute roughly 0.63% of the sample. The source material was PBMCs. These TCRs come from a young woman in good health and CMV-seronegative.

The chain links TRBV18 to TRBJ2-1; TRBD1 might be the D (5 bases). Trimming cost V 6 bases and J 0 bases, with 24 bases left between them. This CDR3 has 19 amino acids. The germline gives CDR1 KGHSH, CDR2 LQKENI. CDR3 protein: CASSSRTPNFIPSYNEQFF. The CDR3, as DNA: TGTGCCAGCTCTTCCCGGACACCGAACTTTATCCCCTCCTACAATGAGCAGTTCTTC.

This chain uses TRBV11-2 with TRBJ2-2; perhaps TRBD1 as D (8 bases). CDR1 is SGHAT and CDR2 is FQNNGV in the germline V gene. This CDR3 comprises 18 residues. Trimming removed 5 bases at V and 6 bases at J, with 25 bases between. The DNA of the CDR3 is TGTGCCAGCAGCGGCTGGGCCACACAGGGGGGGATCCCCGGGGAGCTGTTTTTT. Protein sequence: CASSGWATQGGIPGELFF. The whole variable domain, remainder taken from reference TRBV11-2 and TRBJ2-2, is EAGVAQSPRYKIIEKRQSVAFWCNPISGHATLYWYQQILGQGPKLLIQFQNNGVVDDSQLPKDRFSAERLKGVDSTLKIQPAKLEDSAVYLCASSGWATQGGIPGELFFGEGSRLTVL.

This clone showed up just a few times. The rearrangement uses TRBV29-1 and TRBJ2-5; D is possibly TRBD1 (6 bases). The V end lost 4 bases, the J end lost 2 bases, and 8 bases lay between the germline ends. Germline V gene lookup returns CDR1 SQVTM and CDR2 ANQGSEA. The CDR3 covers 12 residues. The CDR3 DNA is TGCAGCGTTGTACAGGGACAAGAGACCCAGTACTTC. Residues: CSVVQGQETQYF.

The V gene is TRBV6-5, the J gene TRBJ1-3, with 9 positions matching TRBD1. The CDR3 totals 14 residues. V gave up 8 bases and J gave up 0 bases; unmatched junction bases: 2. CDR1 is MNHEY and CDR2 is SVGAGI in the germline V gene. DNA for the CDR3: TGTGCCAGCGGACAGGGGAGCTCTGGAAACACCATATATTTT. Translated: CASGQGSSGNTIYF.

This clone was seen once. V and J are TRBV7-3 and TRBJ2-3, with 7 nucleotides matching TRBD1. This CDR3 spans 14 amino acids. The V and J ends lost 5 bases and 3 bases, in that order; junction bases with no gene match: 5. Germline lookup yields CDR1 SGHTA and CDR2 FQGTGA. CDR3 sequence (DNA): TGTGCCAGCAGCCGAGGGGGCTGGACAGATACGCAGTATTTT. This encodes CASSRGGWTDTQYF.

The chain couples TRBV5-1 to TRBJ2-7; D is perhaps TRBD2 (5 bases). CDR1 and CDR2 from the germline V gene are SGHRS and YFSETQ. The CDR3 runs to 20 residues. V gave up 0 bases and J gave up 3 bases, with 28 bases separating them. The CDR3 region is CASSLVWQSHIAEEYYEQYF. In DNA form, the CDR3 reads TGCGCCAGCAGCTTGGTATGGCAATCCCACATCGCGGAGGAGTACTACGAGCAGTACTTC.

The chain joins TRBV6-1 to TRBJ1-5; TRBD1 is a possible D gene (6 bases). CDR3 length: 12 amino acids. Germline loops: CDR1 MNHNS, CDR2 SASEGT. V dropped 6 bases and J dropped 6 bases, with 9 bases sitting between them. The CDR3 coding sequence is TGTGCCAGCAGGCAGGGGACTCAGCCCCAGCATTTT. This gives the protein CASRQGTQPQHF.

This rearrangement joins TRBV6-5 to TRBJ1-1; no clear D gene. V lost 4 bases and J lost 0, with 6 bases in between. The germline gives CDR1 MNHEY, CDR2 SVGAGI. The CDR3 length is 13 residues. The CDR3 region is CASSFQMNTEAFF. The CDR3 DNA reads TGTGCCAGCAGTTTCCAGATGAACACTGAAGCTTTCTTT.

The chain is built from TRBV5-4 and TRBJ1-2; 12 bases are a match to TRBD1. Germline CDR1 SGHNT, CDR2 YYREEE (reference sequence). V dropped 4 bases and J dropped 8; count of bases not matched to a gene: 9. This CDR3 region has 15 residues. The CDR3 nucleotides are TGTGCCAGCAGCCATACCGGGACAGGGGGCTTGGGCTACACCTTC. This sequence encodes CASSHTGTGGLGYTF.

This chain uses TRBV6-1 with TRBJ1-5; a possible D gene is TRBD1 (6 bases). The CDR3 contains 14 residues. Germline V lookup: CDR1 MNHNS, CDR2 SASEGT. Trimming took 7 bases from V and 1 from J, leaving 11 bases between them. The chain's CDR3 is CASNTGSSNQPQHF. As DNA, the CDR3 is TGTGCCAGCAATACAGGGTCCAGCAATCAGCCCCAGCATTTT.

The chain uses TRBV6-5 and TRBJ1-1, with 7 bases matching TRBD1. CDR3 size: 16 residues. Germline V lookup: CDR1 MNHEY, CDR2 SVGAGI. J was trimmed by 4 bases and V by 0 bases; bases with no gene match: 8. The chain's CDR3 is CASSYSTGQSSTEAFF. DNA for the CDR3: TGTGCCAGCAGTTACTCGACGGGACAGAGTTCCACTGAAGCTTTCTTT.

The chain employs TRBV11-2 and TRBJ2-7; possible D gene TRBD1, 5 bases. V was pared by 2 bases and J by 1 base, with 15 bases between. The CDR3 runs to 16 residues. Per germline, CDR1 SGHAT and CDR2 FQNNGV. The CDR3 region is CASSLKGQGGSYEQYF. In DNA form, the CDR3 reads TGTGCCAGCAGCTTAAAGGGTCAGGGTGGTTCCTACGAGCAGTACTTC.

The chain combines TRBV30 with TRBJ2-4; weak D call: TRBD2 (5 bases). Germline CDR1 and CDR2: GTSNPN and SVGIG (reference sequence). This CDR3 is 14 amino acids long. V lost 5 bases to trimming and J lost 6 bases, with 17 bases between them. The CDR3 loop is CAWCEVVGRNIQYF. The DNA for the CDR3 is TGTGCCTGGTGTGAAGTAGTTGGGAGAAACATTCAGTACTTC.

This chain links TRBV7-2 with TRBJ1-1; D not certain. The V end lost 2 bases, the J end lost 2 bases, and 9 bases lay between the germline ends. Germline lookup yields CDR1 SGHTA and CDR2 FQGNSA. The CDR3 spans 14 residues. This CDR3 is CASSLRHPNTEAFF. The CDR3 nucleotides are TGTGCCAGCAGCTTACGACACCCCAACACTGAAGCTTTCTTT. The full variable domain, with the rest looked up from reference TRBV7-2 and TRBJ1-1, is GAGVSQSPSNKVTEKGKDVELRCDPISGHTALYWYRQSLGQGLEFLIYFQGNSAPDKSGLPSDRFSAERTGGSVSTLTIQRTQQEDSAVYLCASSLRHPNTEAFFGQGTRLTVV.

This chain uses TRBV7-6 with TRBJ2-1; 10 nucleotides agree with TRBD1. V lost 1 base and J lost 0; bases outside the gene matches: 6. In germline, CDR1 is SGHVS, CDR2 FNYEAQ. CDR3 length: 18 residues. The DNA of the CDR3 is TGTGCCAGCAGCTTAGGGGGGACAGGGGAGTCCTCCTACAATGAGCAGTTCTTC. Translation gives CASSLGGTGESSYNEQFF.

V gene TRBV2 combines with J gene TRBJ1-1; D remains ambiguous. Trimming pared 7 bases from V and 5 bases from J, leaving 8 bases between. Per the germline V gene, CDR1 is SNHLY and CDR2 is FYNNEI. The CDR3 has 11 amino acids. In DNA form, the CDR3 reads TGTGCCAGCAAGCTAGAGACTGAAGCTTTCTTT. It translates to CASKLETEAFF.

This chain connects TRBV10-1 to TRBJ2-6, with 7 bases matching TRBD1. V lost 2 bases and J lost 2; bases outside the gene matches: 15. The germline V gene encodes CDR1 WNHNN and CDR2 SYGVQD (reference sequence). This CDR3 region has 20 residues. The CDR3 region has the DNA TGCGCCAGCAGTGAGCGTTTCGACAGGGAAGTGAGGGCTGGGGCCAACGTCCTGACTTTC. It codes for CASSERFDREVRAGANVLTF.

The V gene is TRBV28, the J gene TRBJ1-6; 8 bases fit TRBD1. The germline V gene encodes CDR1 MDHEN and CDR2 SYDVKM. The ends lost 8 bases at V and 0 bases at J; junction bases unmatched: 6. The CDR3 length is 16 residues. As DNA, the CDR3 is TGTGCCAGCCGGGACAGGTCCTACTCCTATAATTCACCCCTCCACTTT. Translating gives CASRDRSYSYNSPLHF.

V and J are TRBV30 and TRBJ1-5, with D tentatively TRBD1 (6 bases). From germline, CDR1 is GTSNPN and CDR2 SVGIG (reference sequence). This CDR3 region has 13 residues. V gave up 2 bases and J gave up 3 bases, with 8 bases separating them. CDR3 sequence reads: CAWSWDNNQPQHF. The CDR3, as DNA: TGTGCCTGGAGTTGGGACAACAATCAGCCCCAGCATTTT.

The table lists this clone with a count of one. CDR3 nucleotides: TGTGCCAGCAGCTTAGAAAGGGACAGGCCCTATGGCTACACCTTC. It translates to CASSLERDRPYGYTF. V and J are TRBV7-9 and TRBJ1-2; 8 bases are a match to TRBD1. This CDR3 contains 15 residues. Germline CDR1 SEHNR, CDR2 FQNEAQ (reference sequence). The junction had 5 bases not matched to a gene; V was cut back by 1 base and J by 4 bases.

This chain uses TRBV19 with TRBJ1-2, with 9 bases lining up with TRBD1. After removal of 1 base from V and 8 bases from J, the junction contained 8 bases not matched to a gene. CDR3 length equals 15 residues. Germline loops: CDR1 LNHDA, CDR2 SQIVND (reference sequence). The CDR3 region has the DNA TGTGCCAGTAGTATAGCCTCCGGGACAGGGAGCGGCTACACCTTC. Its translation is CASSIASGTGSGYTF.